This TCR beta chain was sequenced in a study of identifying expanded T cells in peripheral blood (dated by TCRdb to the late 2010s). For the wider study: Separate aliquots of the same genomic DNA pool were sequenced to produce technical replicates, and four replicates were compared in pairs. Points the paper makes about the study in general: The authors expected biological variance in healthy repertoires might increase further over much longer intervals such as months to years. About 1.1 differentially abundant clones were flagged by the binomial model between technical replicates, whereas about 15 and 18 were flagged over around two weeks and four weeks, respectively. Across all healthy-donor time intervals, the beta-binomial model significantly cut both the number of clones called differentially abundant and the false-positive rate. For all healthy donors, the variance in clone template counts between roughly 2-week samples rose significantly as total template count increased.

During the collection period, no infections or other immune events were recorded for the healthy donors. To calibrate time-dependent variance in a beta-binomial model of T-cell clone differential abundance, blood repertoires from healthy donors were used as a training cohort. The training cohort included approximately ten healthy donors, of whom 3 were female and 7 were male. On average the donors were approximately 40 years old, and their ages spanned about 29 to 65 years. Whole blood, obtained from a commercial supplier, was collected from each healthy donor at three time points spaced approximately two weeks apart. For immunosequencing, genomic DNA was extracted from whole blood that had not been sorted. TCRbeta CDR3 regions were profiled with the immunoSEQ Assay using bias-controlled multiplex PCR amplification of genomic DNA. Per the original workflow: The absolute abundance of each unique TCRbeta CDR3 region was quantified after sequences were collapsed and filtered. Differential abundance was tested with a binomial (Fisher-equivalent) model and with a beta-binomial model adding time-dependent variance fitted from healthy donors. Clones with fewer than 5 combined templates were removed, and differential abundance was called for clones with a Benjamini-Hochberg FDR below 0.01. The form v = (b*log(k)+a)^2 was used to model beta-binomial variance as a function of total template count across the two samples. Imported from immuneACCESS, the table was reduced by TCRdb to in-frame sequences with V and J called. These copies leave out some clones; in studies compared against another copy, an unresolved V gene accounts for under half, and the cause of the remainder is not known. The D gene and trimming were derived from the DNA, and the V and J assignments and clone size from that table. The sample profile shows about 91,000 clones; more than 70% of them were found once. The ten most abundant clones make up approximately 4% of the sample.

Looking up the germline V gene (reference sequence) yields CDR1 WNHNN and CDR2 SYGVQD. The CDR3 contains 13 residues, cysteine and phenylalanine counted. The only DNA kept is the CDR3, 39 bases in frame from the first base. V loses 6 bases, J loses 3 bases, and the germline ends lie 12 bases apart. For this clone: Its antigen is unknown. Base-call qualities are not available, and no considerably larger clone is one nucleotide away.

The source of this sequence is a person between 18 and 75 years old in good health. The sequenced sample was blood. The V and J genes are TRBV10-1 and TRBJ2-7; TRBD1 is perhaps the D gene, given 6 matching bases. CDR3 sequence: CASSRDTDYEQYF. The bases are TGCGCCAGCAGCCGGGACACAGACTACGAGCAGTACTTC.